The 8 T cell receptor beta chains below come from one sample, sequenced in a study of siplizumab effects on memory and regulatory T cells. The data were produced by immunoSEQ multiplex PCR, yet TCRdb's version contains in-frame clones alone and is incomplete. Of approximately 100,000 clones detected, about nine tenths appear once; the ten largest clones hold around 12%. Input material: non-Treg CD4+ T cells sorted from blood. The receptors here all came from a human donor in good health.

The CDR3 DNA sequence: TGTGCCAGCAGCTTAGGAAGGGGATCGAATGAGCAGTTCTTC. It yields the protein CASSLGRGSNEQFF. The chain uses TRBV11-3 and TRBJ2-1; D is perhaps TRBD1 (5 bases). There are 14 residues in the CDR3. Trimming shortened V by 1 base and J by 7 bases, and 11 bases separated the two germline ends. Germline V lookup: CDR1 SGHNT, CDR2 YENEEA. Using reference TRBV11-3 and TRBJ2-1 for the parts outside the CDR3, the full variable domain is EAGVVQSPRYKIIEKKQPVAFWCNPISGHNTLYWYLQNLGQGPELLIRYENEEAVDDSQLPKDRFSAERLKGVDSTLKIQPAELGDSAVYLCASSLGRGSNEQFFGPGTRLTVL.

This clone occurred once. The CDR3 spells CASSPPGRLAGEFYEQYF. As DNA, the CDR3 is TGTGCCAGCTCACCACCGGGAAGGCTAGCGGGAGAATTTTACGAGCAGTACTTC. V usage is TRBV18 and J usage is TRBJ2-7, with 10 positions matching TRBD2. Germline CDR1 reads KGHSH; CDR2 reads LQKENI. The CDR3 is 18 amino acids. Unmatched junction bases numbered 12, after V lost 0 bases and J lost 4 bases. Based on the CDR3 plus reference TRBV18 and TRBJ2-7, the full variable domain is NAGVMQNPRHLVRRRGQEARLRCSPMKGHSHVYWYRQLPEEGLKFMVYLQKENIIDESGMPKERFSAEFPKEGPSILRIQQVVRGDSAAYFCASSPPGRLAGEFYEQYFGPGTRLTVT.

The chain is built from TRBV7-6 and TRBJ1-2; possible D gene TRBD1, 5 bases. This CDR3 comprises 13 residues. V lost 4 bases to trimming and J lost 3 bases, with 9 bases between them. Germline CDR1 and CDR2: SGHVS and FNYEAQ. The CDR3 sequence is CASSSGGYYGYTF. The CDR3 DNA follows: TGTGCCAGCAGCTCCGGGGGATACTATGGCTACACCTTC.

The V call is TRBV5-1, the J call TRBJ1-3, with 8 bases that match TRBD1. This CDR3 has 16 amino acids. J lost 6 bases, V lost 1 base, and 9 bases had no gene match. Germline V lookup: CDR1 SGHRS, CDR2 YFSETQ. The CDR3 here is CASSLNAGQALNTIYF. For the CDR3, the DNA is TGCGCCAGCAGCTTGAACGCGGGACAGGCATTAAACACCATATATTTT.

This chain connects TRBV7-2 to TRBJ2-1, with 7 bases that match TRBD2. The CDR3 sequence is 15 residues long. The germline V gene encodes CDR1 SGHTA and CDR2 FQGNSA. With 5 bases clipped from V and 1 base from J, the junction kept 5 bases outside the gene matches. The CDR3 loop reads CASSSYSGSYNEQFF. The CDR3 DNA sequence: TGTGCCAGCAGCAGTTATAGCGGGTCCTACAATGAGCAGTTCTTC.

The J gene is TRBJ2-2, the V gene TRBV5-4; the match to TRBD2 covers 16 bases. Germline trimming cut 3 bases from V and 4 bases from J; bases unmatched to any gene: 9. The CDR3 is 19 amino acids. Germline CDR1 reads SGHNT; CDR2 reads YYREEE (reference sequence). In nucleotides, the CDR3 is TGTGCCAGCAGCTCCAAAGGGGGACTAGCGGGAGGGTCCACCGGGGAGCTGTTTTTT. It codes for CASSSKGGLAGGSTGELFF. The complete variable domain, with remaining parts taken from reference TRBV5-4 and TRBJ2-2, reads ETGVTQSPTHLIKTRGQQVTLRCSSQSGHNTVSWYQQALGQGPQFIFQYYREEENGRGNFPPRFSGLQFPNYSSELNVNALELDDSALYLCASSSKGGLAGGSTGELFFGEGSRLTVL.

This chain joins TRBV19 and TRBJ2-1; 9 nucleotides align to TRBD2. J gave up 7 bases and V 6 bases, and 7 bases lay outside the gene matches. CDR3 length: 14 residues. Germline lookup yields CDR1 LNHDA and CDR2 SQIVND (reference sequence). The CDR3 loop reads CASRSSGSSNEQFF. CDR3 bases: TGTGCCAGTAGGAGTAGCGGGAGTTCTAATGAGCAGTTCTTC.

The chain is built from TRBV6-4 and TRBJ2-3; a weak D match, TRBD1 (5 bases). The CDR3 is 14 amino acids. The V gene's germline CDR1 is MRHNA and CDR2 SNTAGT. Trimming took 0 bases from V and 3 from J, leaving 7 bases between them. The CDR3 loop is CASSDSQGTDTQYF. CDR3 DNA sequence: TGTGCCAGCAGTGACTCGCAGGGAACAGATACGCAGTATTTT.